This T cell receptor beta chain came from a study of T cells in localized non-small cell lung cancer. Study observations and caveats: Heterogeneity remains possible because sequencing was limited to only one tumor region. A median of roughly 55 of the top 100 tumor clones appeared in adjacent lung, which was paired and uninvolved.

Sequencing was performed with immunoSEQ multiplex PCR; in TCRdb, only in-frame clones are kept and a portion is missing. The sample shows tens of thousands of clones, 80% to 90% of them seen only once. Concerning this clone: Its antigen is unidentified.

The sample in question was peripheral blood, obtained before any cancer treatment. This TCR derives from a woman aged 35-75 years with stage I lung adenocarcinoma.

CDR3 in amino acids: CASSLGTSGTDTQYF. CDR3 in DNA: TGTGCCAGCAGCCTCGGGACTAGCGGCACAGATACGCAGTATTTT. The V and J genes are TRBV25-1 and TRBJ2-3, with 10 bases aligning to TRBD2. Trimming took 6 bases from V and 1 from J; bases not matched to a gene: 4. The germline CDR1 and CDR2 sequences are MGHDK and SYGVNS. This CDR3 is 15 amino acids long.